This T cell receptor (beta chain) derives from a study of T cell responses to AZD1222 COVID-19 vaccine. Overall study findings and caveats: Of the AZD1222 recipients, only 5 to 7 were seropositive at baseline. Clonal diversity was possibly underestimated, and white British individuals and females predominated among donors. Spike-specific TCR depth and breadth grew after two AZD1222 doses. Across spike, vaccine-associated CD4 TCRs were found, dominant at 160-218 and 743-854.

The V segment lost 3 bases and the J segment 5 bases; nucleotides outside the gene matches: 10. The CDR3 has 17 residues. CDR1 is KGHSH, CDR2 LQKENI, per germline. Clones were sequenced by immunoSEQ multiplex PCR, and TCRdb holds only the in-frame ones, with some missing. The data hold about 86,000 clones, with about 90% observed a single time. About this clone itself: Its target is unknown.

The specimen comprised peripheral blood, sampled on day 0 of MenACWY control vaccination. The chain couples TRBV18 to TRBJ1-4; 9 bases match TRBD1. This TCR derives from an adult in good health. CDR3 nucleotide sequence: TGTGCCAGCTCACCCCAACCTCCGACAGGGGGGAATGAAAAACTGTTTTTT. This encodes CASSPQPPTGGNEKLFF.